This passage covers 23 T cell receptor beta chains from one sample sequenced in a study of T-cell reconstitution after alpha-beta-depleted transplantation in children. Preparation of the TCRbeta library involved a method that used unique molecular identifiers. TCRdb ran MiXCR on the PCR reads and lists one entry per CDR3 protein. The data contain about 130,000 distinct CDR3 sequences, 9.7% of them singletons. The sample in question was PBMCs, mostly from graft donor cells, obtained 180 days after TCRalphabeta/CD19-depleted stem cell transplant. These receptors came from a girl under three years old who had a stem cell transplant for combined immunodeficiency, so the T cells may come from the graft donor.

In its sample, this clonotype was seen once. V usage is TRBV3-1 and J usage is TRBJ2-5; TRBD1 aligns across 7 bases. Germline CDR1 reads LGHDT; CDR2 reads YNNKEL (reference sequence). This CDR3 has 18 amino acids. V trimming: 6 bases; J trimming: 3 bases; junction bases outside the gene matches: 19. The CDR3 here is CASSFGGSHRGREETQYF. In DNA form, the CDR3 reads TGTGCCAGCAGTTTCGGCGGAAGCCACAGGGGAAGGGAAGAGACCCAGTACTTC.

The V and J genes are TRBV5-5 and TRBJ1-5, with D possibly TRBD1 on 6 matching bases. The CDR3 loop spans 15 amino acids. V was pared by 4 bases and J by 3 bases, with 14 bases between. Germline V gene lookup returns CDR1 SGHKS and CDR2 YYEKEE (reference sequence). The CDR3 is CASSPTGFVNQPQHF. The CDR3 DNA reads as TGTGCCAGCAGCCCTACAGGGTTTGTCAATCAGCCCCAGCATTTT.

This clonotype was picked up many times. The chain is built from TRBV2 and TRBJ1-6; D not resolved. CDR1 is SNHLY and CDR2 is FYNNEI in the germline V gene. Trimming shortened V by 4 bases and J by 8 bases, and 3 bases separated the two germline ends. This CDR3 region has 11 residues. The CDR3 bases are TGTGCCAGCAGTGCCCATTCACCCCTCCACTTT. This codes for CASSAHSPLHF.

J is TRBJ2-1 and V is TRBV29-1; D ambiguous. Germline assignment: CDR1 SQVTM and CDR2 ANQGSEA. The V gene lost 5 bases and the J gene lost 4 bases, with 6 bases spanning the gap. CDR3 length: 11 amino acids. The chain's CDR3 is CSVLQYNEQFF. The CDR3 coding sequence is TGCAGCGTTTTACAATACAATGAGCAGTTCTTC.

The chain uses TRBV7-3 and TRBJ1-6, with TRBD1 as a possible D gene (6 bases). The CDR3 runs 15 residues. From germline, CDR1 is SGHTA and CDR2 FQGTGA. V was trimmed by 3 bases and J by 3 bases, leaving 9 bases between them. CDR3 residues: CASSLRGGYNSPLHF. In DNA, the CDR3 is TGTGCCAGCAGCTTGCGAGGGGGCTATAATTCACCCCTCCACTTT.

Remarks on this clonotype: A much larger clone sits a single nucleotide away, making a read error possible. This chain connects TRBV29-1 to TRBJ2-3; possibly TRBD2 for D (6 bases). Trimming left V 2 bases short and J 8 bases short, with 8 bases between. The CDR3 has 11 amino acids. Germline V gene sequence: CDR1 SQVTM, CDR2 ANQGSEA. The CDR3 DNA follows: TGCAGCGTTGAACAGGGAGGTACGCAGTATTTT. Its protein is CSVEQGGTQYF.

This clonotype was seen more than once but under ten times. The chain couples TRBV11-2 to TRBJ2-1, with D perhaps TRBD1 (5 bases). Germline V gene data show CDR1 as SGHAT and CDR2 as FQNNGV. CDR3 length: 13 residues. With 3 bases removed from V and 13 bases from J, the gap between germline ends came to 16 bases. The CDR3 bases are TGTGCCAGCAGCTTCCTTTTCGAACAGGTTCAGTTCTTC. Protein sequence: CASSFLFEQVQFF.

A few counts support this clonotype. The J gene is TRBJ2-1, the V gene TRBV12-3 or TRBV12-4; 9 nucleotides align to TRBD2. The CDR3 totals 14 residues. V lost 3 bases and J lost 10; bases outside the gene matches: 7. CDR3 sequence: CASSLRLAVNEQFF. The CDR3 DNA is TGTGCCAGCAGTTTGCGACTAGCGGTAAACGAGCAGTTCTTC.

This chain uses TRBV7-2 with TRBJ1-5; tentative D call: TRBD1 (5 bases). This CDR3 has 17 residues. Germline CDR1 and CDR2: SGHTA and FQGNSA. Trimming shortened V by 5 bases and J by 5 bases, and 22 bases separated the two germline ends. The CDR3 nucleotides read TGTGCCAGCAGCCATGGAGGGAAGGGGTCGGGTTATCAGCCCCAGCATTTT. Translating it yields CASSHGGKGSGYQPQHF.

The sample holds a few counts of this clonotype. The rearrangement uses TRBV27 and TRBJ2-1, with TRBD2 identical over 9 bases. This CDR3 is 17 amino acids long. V lost 3 bases to trimming and J lost 6 bases; unmatched junction nucleotides: 12. Germline V gives CDR1 MNHEY, CDR2 SMNVEV (reference sequence). CDR3 sequence (DNA): TGTGCCAGCAGTTTCCGTCCGGGAGCGGGGGGCCGCAATGAGCAGTTCTTC. Residues: CASSFRPGAGGRNEQFF.

This clonotype was seen more than once but under ten times. The rearrangement uses TRBV12-3 or TRBV12-4 and TRBJ2-3; no reliable D call. Trimming removed 1 base from V and 4 bases from J, with 9 bases in between. The CDR3 is 14 residues long. In DNA, the CDR3 is TGTGCCAGCAGTTTAGGCCGAATACCAGATACGCAGTATTTT. Residues: CASSLGRIPDTQYF.

This clonotype was detected ten times or more. The J gene is TRBJ2-1, the V gene TRBV11-1; tentative D call: TRBD1 (5 bases). Trimming pared 5 bases from V and 4 bases from J, leaving 12 bases between. The CDR3 sequence is 14 residues long. CDR1 and CDR2 from the germline V gene are SGHAT and FQDESV (reference sequence). The CDR3 region has the DNA TGTGCCAGCAGCCTTCTAAGGGGTTACAATGAGCAGTTCTTC. Amino acids: CASSLLRGYNEQFF.

This clonotype was recorded at least ten times. DNA for the CDR3: TGCAGCGGCCTTACAGGGGATAGCGGGAGCCACCCCACAGATACGCAGTATTTT. Translated, it gives CSGLTGDSGSHPTDTQYF. The chain links TRBV29-1 to TRBJ2-3; TRBD2 aligns across 9 bases. This CDR3 spans 18 amino acids. Per the germline V gene, CDR1 is SQVTM and CDR2 is ANQGSEA. Trimming took 7 bases from V and 2 from J; bases not matched to a gene: 19.

In DNA, the CDR3 is TGTGCCAGCAGTTTCATAGCGGGGGCCCCCCAAGAGACCCAGTACTTC. The encoded protein is CASSFIAGAPQETQYF. This chain links TRBV28 with TRBJ2-5; 9 bases line up with TRBD2. Germline V gene sequence: CDR1 MDHEN, CDR2 SYDVKM. The CDR3 extends over 16 amino acids. Germline trimming cut 3 bases from V and 1 base from J; bases unmatched to any gene: 6.

This clonotype was recorded at least ten times. The V and J genes are TRBV6-6 and TRBJ2-5; D tentatively reads TRBD1 or TRBD2 (6 bases each). Trimming cost V 10 bases and J 5 bases, with 17 bases left between them. Germline V gives CDR1 MNHNY, CDR2 SVGAGI (reference sequence). The CDR3 consists of 13 residues. The CDR3 DNA is TGTGCCACCCAAAGGGGGGTCCGGGAGACCCAGTACTTC. Encoded protein: CATQRGVRETQYF.

The rearrangement joins TRBV20-1 to TRBJ2-1, with D unclear. The germline CDR1 and CDR2 sequences are DFQATT and SNEGSKA (reference sequence). The CDR3 extends over 13 amino acids. V dropped 3 bases and J dropped 6 bases, with 12 bases sitting between them. CDR3 loop: CSASWSAGNEQFF. CDR3 nucleotide sequence: TGCAGTGCTAGTTGGTCTGCCGGCAATGAGCAGTTCTTC.

This clonotype was counted between two and nine times. This chain uses TRBV5-6 with TRBJ1-6, with a tentative D call TRBD1 (6 bases). Between the trimmed V and J ends, which lost 1 base and 10 bases, there was a span of 15 bases. Germline CDR1 SGHDT, CDR2 YYEEEE. The CDR3 runs to 15 residues. For the CDR3, the DNA is TGTGCCAGCAGCTTGTGGGAGGGGACACACTCACCCCTCCACTTT. This encodes CASSLWEGTHSPLHF.

This clonotype was counted a few times. The chain recombines TRBV5-1 with TRBJ2-1; 7 positions agree with TRBD2. This CDR3 region has 15 residues. The trim removed 0 bases at V and 3 bases at J, leaving 3 bases unmatched. Germline loops: CDR1 SGHRS, CDR2 YFSETQ. Here the CDR3 DNA reads TGCGCCAGCAGCTTGGGACTAGCTCACTACAATGAGCAGTTCTTC. It translates to CASSLGLAHYNEQFF.

This clonotype was counted only a few times. The V call is TRBV5-1, the J call TRBJ2-3; possibly TRBD1 or TRBD2 for D (6 bases each). In germline, CDR1 is SGHRS, CDR2 YFSETQ. This CDR3 region has 14 residues. V dropped 4 bases and J dropped 0 bases, with 9 bases sitting between them. Written as DNA, the CDR3 is TGCGCCAGCAGCGGAGGGGGTAGCACAGATACGCAGTATTTT. Protein sequence: CASSGGGSTDTQYF.

In this sample, this clonotype turned up a few times. The rearrangement links TRBV4-1 to TRBJ2-1; TRBD1 aligns across 9 bases. The V and J ends lost 1 base and 4 bases, in that order; junction bases with no gene match: 5. The germline V gene has CDR1 MGHRA and CDR2 YSYEKL. The CDR3 covers 16 residues. The DNA for the CDR3 is TGCGCCAGCAGCCAAGGGGGACAGGGCTTATACAATGAGCAGTTCTTC. Translating gives CASSQGGQGLYNEQFF.

CDR3 sequence reads: CASSLGDTSYEQYF. For the CDR3, the DNA is TGCGCCAGCAGCTTGGGGGACACCTCCTACGAGCAGTACTTC. The chain uses TRBV5-1 and TRBJ2-7, with D maybe TRBD1 (6 bases). The CDR3 is 14 residues long. The V end lost 0 bases, the J end lost 0 bases, and 7 bases lay between the germline ends. The germline gives CDR1 SGHRS, CDR2 YFSETQ.

Many counts were recorded for this clonotype. The chain joins TRBV7-2 to TRBJ2-2, with D hard to call. The CDR3 extends over 16 amino acids. CDR1 is SGHTA and CDR2 is FQGNSA in the germline V gene. V lost 1 base to trimming and J lost 0 bases, with 9 bases between them. The CDR3 loop is CASSLGFLANTGELFF. For the CDR3, the DNA is TGTGCCAGCAGCTTAGGTTTTTTAGCGAACACCGGGGAGCTGTTTTTT.

This clonotype appeared a few times. This chain links TRBV27 with TRBJ2-2; tentatively, D is TRBD2 (5 bases). This CDR3 has 14 amino acids. Germline CDR1 and CDR2: MNHEY and SMNVEV (reference sequence). The V gene lost 5 bases and the J gene lost 11 bases, with 18 bases spanning the gap. For the CDR3, the DNA is TGTGCCAGCAGTCCTCCTACTAGGAGCCGTGAGCTGTTTTTT. Translation: CASSPPTRSRELFF.